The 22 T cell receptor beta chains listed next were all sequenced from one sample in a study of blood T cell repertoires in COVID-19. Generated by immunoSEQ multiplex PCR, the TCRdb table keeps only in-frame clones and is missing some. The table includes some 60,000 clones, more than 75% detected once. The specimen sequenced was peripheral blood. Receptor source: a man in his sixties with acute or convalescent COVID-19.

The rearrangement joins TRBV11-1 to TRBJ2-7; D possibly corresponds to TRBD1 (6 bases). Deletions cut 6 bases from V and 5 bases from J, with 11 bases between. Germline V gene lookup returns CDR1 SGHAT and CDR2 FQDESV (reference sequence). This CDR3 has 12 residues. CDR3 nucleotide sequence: TGTGCCAGCAGTTTCAGGGGCCACGAGCAGTACTTC. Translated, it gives CASSFRGHEQYF.

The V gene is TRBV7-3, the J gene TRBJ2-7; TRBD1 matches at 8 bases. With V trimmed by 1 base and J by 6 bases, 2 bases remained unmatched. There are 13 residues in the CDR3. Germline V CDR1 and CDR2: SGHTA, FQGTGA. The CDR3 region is CASSLITGGEQYF. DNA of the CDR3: TGTGCCAGCAGCTTAATTACAGGGGGCGAGCAGTACTTC.

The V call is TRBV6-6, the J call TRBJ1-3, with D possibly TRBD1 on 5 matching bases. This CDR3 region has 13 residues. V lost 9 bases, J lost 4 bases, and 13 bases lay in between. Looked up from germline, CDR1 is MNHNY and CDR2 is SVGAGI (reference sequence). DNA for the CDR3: TGTGCCAGTTCCGCAGGGCAGGGAAACACCATATATTTT. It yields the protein CASSAGQGNTIYF.

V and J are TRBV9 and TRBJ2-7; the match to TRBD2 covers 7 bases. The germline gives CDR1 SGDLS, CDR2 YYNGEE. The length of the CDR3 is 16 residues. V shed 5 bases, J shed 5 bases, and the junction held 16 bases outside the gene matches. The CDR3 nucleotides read TGTGCCAGCAGGAGGTCGCCAGGAGCGGGGAGGAACGAGCAGTACTTC. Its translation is CASRRSPGAGRNEQYF.

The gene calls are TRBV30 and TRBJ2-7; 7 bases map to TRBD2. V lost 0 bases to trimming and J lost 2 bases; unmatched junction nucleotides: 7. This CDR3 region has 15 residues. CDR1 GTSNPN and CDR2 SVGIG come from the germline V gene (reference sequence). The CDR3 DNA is TGTGCCTGGAGTGTACTAGGACTAGGACCCTACGAGCAGTACTTC. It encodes CAWSVLGLGPYEQYF.

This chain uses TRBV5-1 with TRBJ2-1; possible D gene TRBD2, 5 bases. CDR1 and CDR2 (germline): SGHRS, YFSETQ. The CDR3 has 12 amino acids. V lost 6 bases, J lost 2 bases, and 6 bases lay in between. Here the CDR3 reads CASTGTYNEQFF. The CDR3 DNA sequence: TGCGCCAGCACCGGGACCTACAATGAGCAGTTCTTC.

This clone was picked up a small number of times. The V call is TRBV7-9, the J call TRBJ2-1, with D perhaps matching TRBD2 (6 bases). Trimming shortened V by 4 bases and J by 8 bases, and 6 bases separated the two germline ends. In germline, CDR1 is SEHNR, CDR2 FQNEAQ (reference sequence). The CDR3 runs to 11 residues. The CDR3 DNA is TGTGCCAGCAGCTCGGGGGATGAGCAGTTCTTC. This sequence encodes CASSSGDEQFF.

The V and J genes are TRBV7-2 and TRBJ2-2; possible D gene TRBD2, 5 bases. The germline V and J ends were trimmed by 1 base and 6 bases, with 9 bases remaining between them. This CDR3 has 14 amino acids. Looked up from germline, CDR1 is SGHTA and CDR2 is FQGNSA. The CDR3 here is CASSLGGKSGELFF. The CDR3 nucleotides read TGTGCCAGCAGCTTAGGAGGGAAGTCCGGGGAGCTGTTTTTT. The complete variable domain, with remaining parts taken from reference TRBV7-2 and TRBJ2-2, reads GAGVSQSPSNKVTEKGKDVELRCDPISGHTALYWYRQSLGQGLEFLIYFQGNSAPDKSGLPSDRFSAERTGGSVSTLTIQRTQQEDSAVYLCASSLGGKSGELFFGEGSRLTVL.

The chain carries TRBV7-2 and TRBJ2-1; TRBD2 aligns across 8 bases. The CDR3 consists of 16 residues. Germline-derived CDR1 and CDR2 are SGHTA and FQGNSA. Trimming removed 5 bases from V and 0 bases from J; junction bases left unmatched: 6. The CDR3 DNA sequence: TGTGCCAGCAGCCCACGGGCGGGGGGCTCCTACAATGAGCAGTTCTTC. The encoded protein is CASSPRAGGSYNEQFF. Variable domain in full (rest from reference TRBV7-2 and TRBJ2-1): GAGVSQSPSNKVTEKGKDVELRCDPISGHTALYWYRQSLGQGLEFLIYFQGNSAPDKSGLPSDRFSAERTGGSVSTLTIQRTQQEDSAVYLCASSPRAGGSYNEQFFGPGTRLTVL.

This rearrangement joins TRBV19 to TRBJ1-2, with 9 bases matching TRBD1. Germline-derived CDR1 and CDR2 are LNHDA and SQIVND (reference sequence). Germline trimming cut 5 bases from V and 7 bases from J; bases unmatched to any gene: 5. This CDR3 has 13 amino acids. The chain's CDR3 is CASSVDRGGGYTF. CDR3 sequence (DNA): TGTGCCAGTAGTGTGGACAGGGGTGGTGGCTACACCTTC.

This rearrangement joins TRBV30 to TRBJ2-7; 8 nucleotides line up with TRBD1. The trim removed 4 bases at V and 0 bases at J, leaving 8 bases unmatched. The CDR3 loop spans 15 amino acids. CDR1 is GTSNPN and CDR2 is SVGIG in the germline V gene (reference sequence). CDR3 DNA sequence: TGTGCCTGGAACATTGGGACAGGTCACTCCTACGAGCAGTACTTC. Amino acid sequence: CAWNIGTGHSYEQYF.

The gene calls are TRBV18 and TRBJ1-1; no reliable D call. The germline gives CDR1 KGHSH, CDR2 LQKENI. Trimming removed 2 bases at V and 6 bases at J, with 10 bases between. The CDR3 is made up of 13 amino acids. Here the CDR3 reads CASSPTGFAEAFF. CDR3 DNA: TGTGCCAGCTCACCAACCGGGTTCGCTGAAGCTTTCTTT.

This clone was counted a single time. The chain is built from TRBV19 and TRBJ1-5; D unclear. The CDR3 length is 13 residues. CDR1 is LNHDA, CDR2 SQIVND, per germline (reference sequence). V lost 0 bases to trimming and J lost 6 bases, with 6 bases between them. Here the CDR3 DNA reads TGTGCCAGTAGTATAGATCAGGTTCAGCCCCAGCATTTT. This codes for CASSIDQVQPQHF.

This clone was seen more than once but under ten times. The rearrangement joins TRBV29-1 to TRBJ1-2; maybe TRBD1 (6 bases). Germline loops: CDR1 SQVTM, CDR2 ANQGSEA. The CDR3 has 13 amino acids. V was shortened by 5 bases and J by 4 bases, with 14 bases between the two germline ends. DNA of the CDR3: TGCAGCGTTCCTACATTGGGGGCCTATGGCTACACCTTC. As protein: CSVPTLGAYGYTF.

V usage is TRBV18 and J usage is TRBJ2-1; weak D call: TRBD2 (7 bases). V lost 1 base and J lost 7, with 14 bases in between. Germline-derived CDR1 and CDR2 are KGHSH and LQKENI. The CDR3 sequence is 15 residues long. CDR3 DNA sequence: TGTGCCAGCTCACCACGAGGGGGGGCCAGTAATGAGCAGTTCTTC. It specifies CASSPRGGASNEQFF.

The CDR3 sequence: CASLQPGANVLTF. CDR3 sequence (DNA): TGTGCCAGCTTACAGCCTGGGGCCAACGTCCTGACTTTC. The V gene is TRBV7-2, the J gene TRBJ2-6; D gene unclear. Per germline, CDR1 SGHTA and CDR2 FQGNSA. The CDR3 has 13 residues. V was cut by 8 bases and J by 2 bases, with 7 bases left in between.

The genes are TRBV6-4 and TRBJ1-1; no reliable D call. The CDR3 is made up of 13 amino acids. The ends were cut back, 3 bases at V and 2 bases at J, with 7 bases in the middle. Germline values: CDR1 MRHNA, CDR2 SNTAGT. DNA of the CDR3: TGTGCCAGCAGTGAGAGGGAAAACACTGAAGCTTTCTTT. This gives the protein CASSERENTEAFF.

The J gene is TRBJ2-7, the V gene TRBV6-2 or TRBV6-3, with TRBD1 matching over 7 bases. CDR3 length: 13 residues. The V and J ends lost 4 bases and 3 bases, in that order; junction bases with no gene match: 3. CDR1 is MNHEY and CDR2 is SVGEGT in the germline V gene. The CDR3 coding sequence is TGTGCCAGCAGTTTGGGACAGTACTACGAGCAGTACTTC. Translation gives CASSLGQYYEQYF.

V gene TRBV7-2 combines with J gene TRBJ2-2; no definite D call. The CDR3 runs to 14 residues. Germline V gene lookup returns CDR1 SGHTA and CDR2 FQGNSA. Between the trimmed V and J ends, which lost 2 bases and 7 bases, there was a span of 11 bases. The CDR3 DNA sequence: TGTGCCAGCAGCTTACAGGATAACCTCGGGGAGCTGTTTTTT. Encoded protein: CASSLQDNLGELFF.

The CDR3 region has the DNA TGCGCCAGCAGCCAACCGACTAGCGGGTACGAGCAGTACTTC. Protein sequence: CASSQPTSGYEQYF. The rearrangement uses TRBV5-1 and TRBJ2-7; 10 nucleotides line up with TRBD2. The CDR3 spans 14 residues. Trimming removed 4 bases from V and 4 bases from J; junction bases left unmatched: 5. Germline lookup yields CDR1 SGHRS and CDR2 YFSETQ.

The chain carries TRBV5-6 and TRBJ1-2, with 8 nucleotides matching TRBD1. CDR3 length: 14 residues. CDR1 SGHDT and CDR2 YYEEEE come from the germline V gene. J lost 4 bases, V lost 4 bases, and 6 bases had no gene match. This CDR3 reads CASSGVRGPYGYTF. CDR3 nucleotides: TGTGCCAGCAGCGGGGTCAGGGGGCCCTATGGCTACACCTTC.

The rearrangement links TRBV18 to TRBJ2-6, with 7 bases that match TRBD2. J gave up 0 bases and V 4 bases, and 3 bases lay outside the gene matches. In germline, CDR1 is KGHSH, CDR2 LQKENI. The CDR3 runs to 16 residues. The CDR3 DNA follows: TGTGCCAGCTCACAATCGGGGGGCTCTGGGGCCAACGTCCTGACTTTC. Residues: CASSQSGGSGANVLTF.